Below are 22 T cell receptor beta chains sequenced from a single sample in a study of cytomegalovirus exposure and HLA in healthy donors. PCR employed 60 Vbeta and 13 Jbeta primers. Here immunoSEQ multiplex PCR was the method, and the copy in TCRdb shows in-frame clones only, minus some. This repertoire shows over 200,000 clones, 70% to 80% found once; its top ten account for 3% to 4%. Input material: PBMCs. These receptors came from a male donor in good health and CMV-seronegative.

The CDR3 reads CASSLRDTDTEAFF. In nucleotides, the CDR3 is TGTGCCAGCAGCTTACGAGACACGGACACTGAAGCTTTCTTT. The chain combines TRBV7-9 with TRBJ1-1, with D unresolved. This CDR3 has 14 residues. Trimming took 2 bases from V and 3 from J, leaving 10 bases between them. Germline V gives CDR1 SEHNR, CDR2 FQNEAQ (reference sequence).

This clone was seen a single time. The rearrangement joins TRBV5-6 to TRBJ2-7, with TRBD2 identical over 8 bases. This CDR3 comprises 13 residues. In germline, CDR1 is SGHDT, CDR2 YYEEEE. Losses at the gene ends were 7 bases for V and 2 bases for J; bases not matched to a gene: 5. The CDR3 is CASHRGGPYEQYF. As DNA, the CDR3 is TGTGCCAGCCATCGGGGGGGGCCCTACGAGCAGTACTTC.

The chain couples TRBV5-1 to TRBJ2-4; the match to TRBD2 covers 10 bases. The junction had 9 bases not matched to a gene; V was cut back by 5 bases and J by 7 bases. The germline V gene encodes CDR1 SGHRS and CDR2 YFSETQ. CDR3 length: 15 residues. CDR3 in amino acids: CASRGTSERGNIQYF. The DNA of the CDR3 is TGCGCCAGCAGGGGGACTAGCGAGCGGGGTAACATTCAGTACTTC.

The chain has TRBV28 and TRBJ2-5, with TRBD1 identical over 9 bases. The CDR3 length is 15 residues. Germline lookup yields CDR1 MDHEN and CDR2 SYDVKM. V dropped 2 bases and J dropped 2; count of bases not matched to a gene: 3. CDR3 amino acids: CASSLGTGTQETQYF. The CDR3 DNA reads as TGTGCCAGCAGTTTAGGGACAGGGACTCAAGAGACCCAGTACTTC.

This chain uses TRBV6-5 with TRBJ2-7, with TRBD2 matching 9 bases. With V trimmed by 5 bases and J by 2 bases, 4 bases remained unmatched. This CDR3 has 14 residues. Germline values: CDR1 MNHEY, CDR2 SVGAGI. The DNA for the CDR3 is TGTGCCAGCAGTAAGACTAGCGGAGCCTACGAGCAGTACTTC. It translates to CASSKTSGAYEQYF.

The chain recombines TRBV10-2 with TRBJ1-1; possible D gene TRBD1, 5 bases. V was shortened by 4 bases and J by 6 bases, with 15 bases between the two germline ends. CDR3 length: 14 residues. Germline CDR1 reads WSHSY; CDR2 reads SAAADI. The CDR3 loop is CASSASGGFPEAFF. In nucleotides, the CDR3 is TGCGCCAGCAGTGCCTCGGGGGGTTTTCCTGAAGCTTTCTTT.

The V and J genes are TRBV11-2 and TRBJ2-7, with D perhaps TRBD1 (6 bases). Trimming removed 4 bases at V and 4 bases at J, with 11 bases between. The CDR3 totals 13 residues. Germline-derived CDR1 and CDR2 are SGHAT and FQNNGV. CDR3 DNA sequence: TGTGCCAGCAGCTCAGTACAGGGTTACGAGCAGTACTTC. This encodes CASSSVQGYEQYF.

Notes on this clone: The germline gene is not matched at one end of the junction; a read error may be the cause. V is TRBV7-9 and J is TRBJ2-7; TRBD2 is a possible D gene (5 bases). Germline lookup yields CDR1 SEHNR and CDR2 FQNEAQ (reference sequence). The CDR3 is made up of 12 amino acids. CDR3 in amino acids: CSSSFILAGQYF. CDR3 coding DNA: TGTTCCAGCAGCTTCATTCTAGCCGGGCAGTACTTC. Full variable domain (rest looked up from reference TRBV7-9 and TRBJ2-7): DTGVSQNPRHKITKRGQNVTFRCDPISEHNRLYWYRQTLGQGPEFLTYFQNEAQLEKSRLLSDRFSAERPKGSFSTLEIQRTEQGDSAMYLCSSSFILAGQYFGPGTRLTVT.

This clone showed up just a few times. The rearrangement links TRBV4-1 to TRBJ2-7, with D tentatively TRBD2 (6 bases). CDR1 MGHRA and CDR2 YSYEKL come from the germline V gene. The CDR3 is 17 residues long. V was trimmed by 0 bases and J by 0 bases, leaving 15 bases between them. The CDR3 protein is CASSQEVGGKSSYEQYF. The CDR3 DNA follows: TGCGCCAGCAGCCAAGAAGTGGGCGGGAAGAGCTCCTACGAGCAGTACTTC.

In the case of this clone: Other DNA sequences in this specimen translate into the identical CDR3. This rearrangement joins TRBV4-1 to TRBJ2-2, with 11 bases aligning to TRBD2. With 1 base clipped from V and 2 bases from J, the junction kept 0 bases outside the gene matches. This CDR3 has 16 amino acids. The germline V gene has CDR1 MGHRA and CDR2 YSYEKL. Here the CDR3 DNA reads TGCGCCAGCAGCCAAGGACTAGCGGGAAACACCGGGGAGCTGTTTTTT. It specifies CASSQGLAGNTGELFF.

A single count supports this clone. The rearrangement joins TRBV5-4 to TRBJ2-5; D unclear. The better agreement between TRBJ2-7 and the DNA end casts doubt on the J call. The length of the CDR3 is 11 residues. Germline V gene lookup returns CDR1 SGHNT and CDR2 YYREEE (reference sequence). The chain's CDR3 is CASSSDYEQYF. The CDR3 bases are TGTGCCAGCAGCAGTGACTACGAGCAGTACTTC.

This chain links TRBV12-5 with TRBJ2-1; TRBD2 matches 14 bases. Trimming removed 5 bases from V and 7 bases from J; junction bases left unmatched: 1. The CDR3 is 14 amino acids. Germline values: CDR1 LGHNT, CDR2 FRNRAP. This CDR3 reads CASGGTSGRNEQFF. For the CDR3, the DNA is TGTGCTAGTGGTGGGACTAGCGGGAGAAATGAGCAGTTCTTC.

The chain joins TRBV23-1 to TRBJ2-5; 9 nucleotides agree with TRBD1. The J call is doubtful: the DNA matches TRBJ2-7 better. TRBV23-1 is an open reading frame whose function is uncertain. The length of the CDR3 is 13 residues. CDR3 nucleotide sequence: TGCGCCAGCAGTCGGGACAGGGTTTACGAGCAGTACTTC. Its translation: CASSRDRVYEQYF.

The V and J genes are TRBV5-4 and TRBJ2-3, with 10 positions matching TRBD2. This CDR3 has 15 residues. J was trimmed by 5 bases and V by 4 bases; bases with no gene match: 7. In germline, CDR1 is SGHNT, CDR2 YYREEE (reference sequence). The chain's CDR3 is CASSPSGSYRDTQYF. As DNA, the CDR3 is TGTGCCAGCAGCCCTAGCGGGAGTTATAGAGATACGCAGTATTTT.

This chain joins TRBV5-6 and TRBJ2-7, with D perhaps TRBD1 (6 bases). Germline assignment: CDR1 SGHDT and CDR2 YYEEEE. Trimming cost V 4 bases and J 3 bases, with 17 bases left between them. This CDR3 contains 15 residues. CDR3 in amino acids: CASSASWTADYEQYF. CDR3 sequence (DNA): TGTGCCAGCAGCGCCTCCTGGACAGCGGACTACGAGCAGTACTTC. Complete variable domain (other parts from reference TRBV5-6 and TRBJ2-7): DAGVTQSPTHLIKTRGQQVTLRCSPKSGHDTVSWYQQALGQGPQFIFQYYEEEERQRGNFPDRFSGHQFPNYSSELNVNALLLGDSALYLCASSASWTADYEQYFGPGTRLTVT.

The chain recombines TRBV19 with TRBJ1-5; D may be TRBD1 (5 bases). The V gene's germline CDR1 is LNHDA and CDR2 SQIVND (reference sequence). V lost 5 bases to trimming and J lost 0 bases, with 17 bases between them. There are 17 residues in the CDR3. The CDR3 is CASSSRVVVYSNQPQHF. The CDR3 DNA reads TGTGCCAGTAGTTCCAGGGTTGTAGTTTATAGCAATCAGCCCCAGCATTTT.

This chain uses TRBV27 with TRBJ2-1, with D hard to call. From germline, CDR1 is MNHEY and CDR2 SMNVEV (reference sequence). CDR3 size: 12 residues. V was shortened by 1 base and J by 6 bases, with 4 bases between the two germline ends. The CDR3 reads CASSLYGNEQFF. The CDR3 DNA is TGTGCCAGCAGTTTATACGGCAATGAGCAGTTCTTC.

The chain is built from TRBV19 and TRBJ1-5; 7 bases map to TRBD1. The germline V gene has CDR1 LNHDA and CDR2 SQIVND (reference sequence). The CDR3 contains 14 residues. The ends lost 3 bases at V and 8 bases at J; junction bases unmatched: 7. The CDR3 DNA reads as TGTGCCAGTAGTATCGGGACAGCCCTTGAGCCCCAGCATTTT. Its protein is CASSIGTALEPQHF.

The chain combines TRBV27 with TRBJ2-3, with 7 bases fitting TRBD2. The CDR3 length is 17 residues. V was clipped by 2 bases and J by 2 bases; unmatched bases: 10. In germline, CDR1 is MNHEY, CDR2 SMNVEV (reference sequence). This chain's CDR3 is CASSLRKRGEITDTQYF. CDR3 DNA: TGTGCCAGCAGTTTAAGGAAACGGGGGGAAATCACAGATACGCAGTATTTT.

The chain joins TRBV27 to TRBJ2-7; possible D gene TRBD2, 6 bases. Trimming shortened V by 6 bases and J by 3 bases, and 15 bases separated the two germline ends. This CDR3 is built from 14 residues. Germline V lookup: CDR1 MNHEY, CDR2 SMNVEV (reference sequence). The CDR3: CASRAPAGNYEQYF. The CDR3 DNA reads TGTGCCAGCAGAGCGCCGGCGGGAAACTACGAGCAGTACTTC.

V gene TRBV15 combines with J gene TRBJ2-7, with D perhaps matching TRBD2 (5 bases). Per germline, CDR1 LNHNV and CDR2 YYDKDF (reference sequence). The CDR3 runs to 13 residues. The V gene lost 5 bases and the J gene lost 6 bases, with 14 bases spanning the gap. The chain's CDR3 is CATSLEARSEQYF. In nucleotides, the CDR3 is TGTGCCACCAGCCTGGAGGCGCGCAGCGAGCAGTACTTC. Filled out from reference TRBV15 and TRBJ2-7, the complete variable domain reads DAMVIQNPRYQVTQFGKPVTLSCSQTLNHNVMYWYQQKSSQAPKLLFHYYDKDFNNEADTPDNFQSRRPNTSFCFLDIRSPGLGDTAMYLCATSLEARSEQYFGPGTRLTVT.

The chain links TRBV5-4 to TRBJ1-4, with 9 bases aligning to TRBD1. The ends lost 4 bases at V and 2 bases at J; junction bases unmatched: 3. There are 15 residues in the CDR3. Germline V gene lookup returns CDR1 SGHNT and CDR2 YYREEE (reference sequence). The CDR3 nucleotides read TGTGCCAGCAGCGCGGGACAGGGTACTAATGAAAAACTGTTTTTT. It specifies CASSAGQGTNEKLFF.